The 5 T cell receptor beta chains listed next were all sequenced from one sample in a study of breast tumors, draining lymph nodes, adjacent tissues. In TCRdb, the multiplex PCR reads were re-called with MiXCR into one record per CDR3 protein. The repertoire holds fewer than 200,000 distinct CDR3 sequences, with 25% to 40% as singletons. Axillary draining lymph nodes of breast cancer patients supplied the node samples. The sample was axillary lymph node tissue. The receptors here all came from a female donor with breast cancer. Some clones in this sample may be carry-over from other donors' samples.

The V gene is TRBV25-1, the J gene TRBJ1-2, with D uncertain. CDR1 and CDR2 from the germline V gene are MGHDK and SYGVNS. This CDR3 has 16 residues. V was cut by 6 bases and J by 3 bases, with 20 bases left in between. In nucleotides, the CDR3 is TGTGCCAGCAGCACAACGGACCGCTCCCGCCACTATGGCTACACCTTC. As protein: CASSTTDRSRHYGYTF.

This clonotype has ten or more counts. The chain recombines TRBV6-5 with TRBJ1-2; TRBD1 is a possible D gene (5 bases). The germline V gene encodes CDR1 MNHEY and CDR2 SVGAGI. This CDR3 spans 15 amino acids. V lost 0 bases and J 0 bases, leaving 8 bases between the germline ends. The CDR3 spells CASSYSGRANYGYTF. As DNA, the CDR3 is TGTGCCAGCAGTTACTCGGGGCGGGCTAACTATGGCTACACCTTC.

Ten or more counts support this clonotype. The J gene is TRBJ2-3, the V gene TRBV7-2; D remains ambiguous. Trimming took off 5 bases at V and 2 bases at J, with 17 bases between the two ends. The CDR3 spans 16 residues. The germline CDR1 and CDR2 sequences are SGHTA and FQGNSA. This CDR3 is CASSPDGLLVTDTQYF. The CDR3 bases are TGTGCCAGCAGCCCCGACGGGTTGCTCGTCACAGATACGCAGTATTTT.

At least ten counts were recorded for this clonotype. This chain uses TRBV5-6 with TRBJ1-2, with D possibly being TRBD1 (6 bases). V shed 0 bases and J shed 3 bases, with 6 bases lying between them. This CDR3 has 13 amino acids. Germline loops: CDR1 SGHDT, CDR2 YYEEEE. The CDR3 region is CASSLDRDYGYTF. Written as DNA, the CDR3 is TGTGCCAGCAGCTTGGACAGGGACTATGGCTACACCTTC.

This clonotype was counted ten times or more. This chain connects TRBV10-1 to TRBJ1-4, with D hard to call. The CDR3 is 13 residues long. CDR1 and CDR2 from the germline V gene are WNHNN and SYGVQD (reference sequence). Trimming left V 5 bases short and J 5 bases short, with 9 bases between. The DNA of the CDR3 is TGCGCCAGCAGTCCGGCCGAGAATGAAAAACTGTTTTTT. Translation gives CASSPAENEKLFF.